A single sample is the source of the 21 T cell receptor beta chains below, sequenced in a study of tumor-infiltrating lymphocytes in primary liver carcinoma. The investigators made TCR beta cDNA from approximately 510 ng total RNA, using a constant-region primer. For TCR beta, libraries were produced by three nested multiplex PCR rounds using slightly modified ARM-PCR. With TRBV1-TRBV30 forward primers and a C-beta reverse primer, the first two PCR rounds were run for roughly 10 cycles each. TCRdb passed the multiplex PCR reads through MiXCR, listing each CDR3 protein once. The repertoire holds approximately 190,000 distinct CDR3 sequences, with around 85% as singletons. Scientists recovered RNA and DNA together from roughly 21-30 mg of unsorted bulk tissue. Sequenced: tumor tissue from primary liver carcinoma. The receptors stem from a man aged 35 to 55 with primary liver carcinoma and hepatitis B virus infection.

Concerning this clonotype itself: Without the conserved terminal phenylalanine or tryptophan, this CDR3 likely stems from a read error. The rearrangement uses TRBV11-2 and TRBJ2-3; possibly TRBD2 for D (5 bases). The CDR3 consists of 14 residues. The V end lost 5 bases, the J end lost 4 bases, and 13 bases lay between the germline ends. Looked up from germline, CDR1 is SGHAT and CDR2 is FQNNGV. CDR3 region: CASSPRGRADTQYY. The CDR3 DNA follows: TGTGCCAGCAGCCCCCGGGGTCGGGCAGATACGCAGTATTAT.

In the case of this clonotype: A junction end diverges from the germline sequence, so it may reflect a read error. V usage is TRBV6-5 and J usage is TRBJ2-7; perhaps TRBD1 as D (5 bases). Germline CDR1 MNHEY, CDR2 SVGAGI. This CDR3 has 13 residues. DNA for the CDR3: TGTGCCACCAAGAAAGGGGTGTTGAACGAGCACTACTTC. The encoded protein is CATKKGVLNEHYF.

This clonotype has just a few counts. The gene calls are TRBV19 and TRBJ1-1; D not certain. The CDR3 extends over 13 amino acids. The germline CDR1 and CDR2 sequences are LNHDA and SQIVND (reference sequence). The V end lost 1 base, the J end lost 5 bases, and 8 bases lay between the germline ends. The CDR3 reads CASSIVQGTEAFF. The CDR3 DNA reads TGTGCCAGTAGTATAGTGCAAGGGACTGAAGCTTTCTTT.

About this clonotype: Given the absence of the conserved phenylalanine or tryptophan at the CDR3 end, a read error is likely. V gene TRBV6-1 combines with J gene TRBJ2-1, with no clear D. Germline V CDR1 and CDR2: MNHNS, SASEGT. This CDR3 spans 13 amino acids. The CDR3 loop reads CASCEGFYNEQFL. CDR3 sequence (DNA): TGTGCCAGCTGTGAAGGCTTCTACAATGAGCAGTTCTTA.

A remark on this clonotype: At one of its ends the junction is not consistent with the germline gene, which may arise from a read error. The chain recombines TRBV6-1 with TRBJ2-2; D might be TRBD1 (6 bases). Germline CDR1 MNHNS, CDR2 SASEGT. The CDR3 extends over 18 amino acids. The CDR3 spells CASSETPLGGANTGELFF. The CDR3 DNA is TGTGCCAGCAGTGAAACGCCTCTAGGGGGAGCGAACACTGGGGAGCTGTTTTTT.

Note on this clonotype: A much bigger clone sits one base away, suggesting this may be a read error. The chain uses TRBV24-1 and TRBJ2-1; a weak D match, TRBD1 (7 bases). The V gene lost 11 bases and the J gene lost 4 bases, with 17 bases spanning the gap. CDR1 and CDR2 from the germline V gene are KGHDR and SFDVKD. The CDR3 runs to 14 residues. As DNA, the CDR3 is TGTGCCATCAGCGCGGGACAGATTTACAATGAGCAGTTCTTC. As protein: CAISAGQIYNEQFF.

With regard to this clonotype: Given the absence of the conserved phenylalanine or tryptophan at the CDR3 end, a read error is likely. The V call is TRBV4-1, the J call TRBJ2-2; no reliable D call. CDR3 length: 15 residues. The germline CDR1 and CDR2 sequences are MGHRA and YSYEKL. V was cut by 4 bases and J by 2 bases, with 11 bases left in between. The CDR3, as DNA: TGCGCCAGCAGCCCTAGGGCCGTTAACACCGGGGAGCTGTTTATT. Translated: CASSPRAVNTGELFI.

As concerns this clonotype: An end of the junction does not agree with germline; a read error may underlie this. This chain connects TRBV29-1 to TRBJ2-3; 7 bases map to TRBD2. CDR3 length equals 15 residues. Germline CDR1 SQVTM, CDR2 ANQGSEA. CDR3 sequence (DNA): TGCAGTGTTGAGAGCGGGGCCGGCATCACATATACGCTGTATTTT. As protein: CSVESGAGITYTLYF.

The chain is built from TRBV5-1 and TRBJ1-1; no firm D call. The CDR3 length is 15 residues. The V and J ends lost 0 bases and 5 bases respectively, with 14 bases between them. In germline, CDR1 is SGHRS, CDR2 YFSETQ. CDR3 bases: TGCGCCAGCAGCTTGGCTGGAAGGGCAAGGACTGAAGCTTTCTTT. Amino acids: CASSLAGRARTEAFF.

Of note for this clonotype: Without the conserved terminal phenylalanine or tryptophan, this CDR3 likely stems from a read error. The chain has TRBV29-1 and TRBJ2-5, with D perhaps given as TRBD1 or TRBD2 (7 bases each). CDR1 is SQVTM and CDR2 is ANQGSEA in the germline V gene. The CDR3 is 13 amino acids. The CDR3 nucleotides read TGCAGCGTTTCATCCAGGGGGAGGGAGACGCAGTACTCC. Amino acid sequence: CSVSSRGRETQYS.

As for this clonotype: The missing conserved phenylalanine or tryptophan at the end of this CDR3 makes a read error likely. The V call is TRBV12-3 or TRBV12-4, the J call TRBJ2-2; D call uncertain. With 4 bases removed from V and 11 bases from J, the gap between germline ends came to 8 bases. This CDR3 is 11 amino acids long. The CDR3, as DNA: TGTGCCAGCAGTTCCCGGAGAGAGCTGTTTTTA. It specifies CASSSRRELFL.

This chain joins TRBV6-1 and TRBJ2-2, with a weak D call TRBD2 (5 bases). The CDR3 covers 16 residues. Germline V lookup: CDR1 MNHNS, CDR2 SASEGT. Between the trimmed V and J ends, which lost 1 base and 6 bases, there was a span of 15 bases. The CDR3 region is CASSEVSTILPGELFF. DNA of the CDR3: TGTGCCAGCAGTGAAGTCTCGACTATCTTACCCGGGGAGCTGTTTTTT.

For this clonotype: The missing conserved phenylalanine or tryptophan at the end of this CDR3 makes a read error likely. The chain uses TRBV12-3 or TRBV12-4 and TRBJ1-2; possibly TRBD1 for D (5 bases). The CDR3 covers 12 residues. The CDR3 loop reads CASILPGIGYTY. CDR3 nucleotides: TGTGCCAGCATTTTACCAGGGATCGGCTACACCTAT.

Details on this clonotype: The missing conserved phenylalanine or tryptophan at the end of this CDR3 makes a read error likely. The genes are TRBV12-3 or TRBV12-4 and TRBJ2-1; 12 nucleotides agree with TRBD2. CDR3 length: 17 amino acids. CDR3 nucleotide sequence: TGTGCCAACAGTCTTGGACTAGCGGGACCTCCCTACAATGAGCAGTTCCTC. As protein: CANSLGLAGPPYNEQFL.

The chain is built from TRBV29-1 and TRBJ2-5; TRBD1 is a possible D gene (5 bases). V was clipped by 0 bases and J by 7 bases, with 18 bases between them. CDR3 size: 15 residues. The germline CDR1 and CDR2 sequences are SQVTM and ANQGSEA. CDR3 DNA: TGCAGCGTTGAAGAGGACATGGGGCGAGCAGTGACCCAGTACTTC. This translates into CSVEEDMGRAVTQYF.

The CDR3 sequence is CASSQDLAGDGFVKLFF. The CDR3 DNA sequence: TGCGCCAGCAGCCAAGACCTCGCGGGGGACGGGTTCGTAAAACTGTTTTTT. This chain connects TRBV4-3 to TRBJ1-4, with D possibly being TRBD1 (5 bases). The V and J ends lost 0 bases and 10 bases respectively, with 21 bases between them. Germline CDR1 reads LGHNA; CDR2 reads YSLEER. CDR3 length equals 17 residues.

Points on this clonotype: One end of the junction is discordant with germline, which a read error may explain. The gene calls are TRBV29-1 and TRBJ1-1; the match to TRBD1 covers 8 bases. Per germline, CDR1 SQVTM and CDR2 ANQGSEA. The CDR3 sequence is 15 residues long. In DNA form, the CDR3 reads TGCGGCGGGGGACAGGAAGGCTATCAGAACACTGAAGCCCTCTTT. Its translation: CGGGQEGYQNTEALF.

The V gene is TRBV12-3 or TRBV12-4, the J gene TRBJ2-3; 8 bases fit TRBD2. The CDR3 is 16 residues long. V shed 6 bases, J shed 2 bases, and the junction held 10 bases outside the gene matches. The CDR3 is CASSRRTSRITDTQYF. CDR3 sequence (DNA): TGTGCCAGCAGCCGTCGGACTAGCAGGATCACAGATACGCAGTATTTT.

The genes are TRBV6-2 or TRBV6-3 and TRBJ2-1; the match to TRBD1 covers 7 bases. Germline CDR1 reads MNHEY; CDR2 reads SVGEGT. Losses at the gene ends were 6 bases for V and 2 bases for J; bases not matched to a gene: 10. This CDR3 is built from 16 residues. CDR3 sequence (DNA): TGTGCCAGCAGCTCCCTGGGACAGTGTACCTACAATGAGCAGTTCTTC. It encodes CASSSLGQCTYNEQFF.

The V gene is TRBV12-5, the J gene TRBJ2-1; D is undetermined. Germline V lookup: CDR1 LGHNT, CDR2 FRNRAP. The CDR3 is 13 residues long. V shed 7 bases and J shed 4 bases, with 11 bases lying between them. CDR3 in amino acids: CASDFAIYNEQFF. The CDR3 DNA is TGTGCTAGTGATTTTGCTATATACAATGAGCAGTTCTTC.

Comments on this clonotype: It may be a read error: a sequence one base away is much more abundant. The chain combines TRBV14 with TRBJ2-2; 12 bases agree with TRBD2. Germline CDR1 and CDR2: SGHDN and FVKESK. CDR3 length equals 18 residues. The CDR3 DNA is TGTGCCAGCAGCCAAGAAGTAGGACTAGCGGGAAACACCGGGGACCTGTTTTTT. It yields the protein CASSQEVGLAGNTGDLFF.